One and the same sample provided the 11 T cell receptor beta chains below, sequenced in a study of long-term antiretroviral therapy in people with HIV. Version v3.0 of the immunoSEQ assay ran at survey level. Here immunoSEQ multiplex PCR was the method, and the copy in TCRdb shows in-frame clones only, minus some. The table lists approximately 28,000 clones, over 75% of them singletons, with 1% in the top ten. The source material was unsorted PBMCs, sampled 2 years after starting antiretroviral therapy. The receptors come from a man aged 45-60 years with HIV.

In nucleotides, the CDR3 is TGTGCCAGCAGTATTTTTTCGGGGTTCTCTGGAAACACCATATATTTT. Translated: CASSIFSGFSGNTIYF. The chain joins TRBV2 to TRBJ1-3; no clear D. CDR1 is SNHLY, CDR2 FYNNEI, per germline. This CDR3 spans 16 amino acids. Trimming took off 5 bases at V and 0 bases at J, with 14 bases between the two ends.

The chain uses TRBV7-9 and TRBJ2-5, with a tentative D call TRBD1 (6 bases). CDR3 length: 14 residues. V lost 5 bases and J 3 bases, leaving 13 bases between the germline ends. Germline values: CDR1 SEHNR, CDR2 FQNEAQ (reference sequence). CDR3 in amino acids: CASSPSTGEETQYF. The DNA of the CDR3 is TGTGCCAGCAGCCCGTCGACAGGCGAAGAGACCCAGTACTTC. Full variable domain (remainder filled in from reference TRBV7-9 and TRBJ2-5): DTGVSQNPRHKITKRGQNVTFRCDPISEHNRLYWYRQTLGQGPEFLTYFQNEAQLEKSRLLSDRFSAERPKGSFSTLEIQRTEQGDSAMYLCASSPSTGEETQYFGPGTRLLVL.

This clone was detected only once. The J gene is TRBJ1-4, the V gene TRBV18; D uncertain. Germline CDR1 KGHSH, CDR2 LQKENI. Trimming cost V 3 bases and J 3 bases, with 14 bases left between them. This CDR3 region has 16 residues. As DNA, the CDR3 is TGTGCCAGCTCACCTGACGGTGCCGAGGCTAATGAAAAACTGTTTTTT. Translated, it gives CASSPDGAEANEKLFF.

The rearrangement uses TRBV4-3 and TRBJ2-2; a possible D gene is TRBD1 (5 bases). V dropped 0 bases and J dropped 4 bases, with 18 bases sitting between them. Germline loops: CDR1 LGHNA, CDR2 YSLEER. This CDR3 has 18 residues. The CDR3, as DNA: TGCGCCAGCAGCCAAGAGTTAAGACAGAGCGAGATCACCGGGGAGCTGTTTTTT. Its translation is CASSQELRQSEITGELFF.

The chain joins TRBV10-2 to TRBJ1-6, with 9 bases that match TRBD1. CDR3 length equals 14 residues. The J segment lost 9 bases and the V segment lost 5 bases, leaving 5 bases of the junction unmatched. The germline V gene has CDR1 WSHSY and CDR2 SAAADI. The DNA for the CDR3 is TGCGCCAGCAGTCCGGGACAGGGCCCTTCACCCCTCCACTTT. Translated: CASSPGQGPSPLHF.

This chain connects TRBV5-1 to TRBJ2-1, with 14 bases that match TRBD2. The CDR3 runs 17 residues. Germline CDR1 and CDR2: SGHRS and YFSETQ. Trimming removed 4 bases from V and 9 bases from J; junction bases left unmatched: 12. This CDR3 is CASSLGTSGSMNSEQFF. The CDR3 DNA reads TGCGCCAGCAGCCTAGGGACTAGCGGGAGTATGAACAGTGAGCAGTTCTTC.

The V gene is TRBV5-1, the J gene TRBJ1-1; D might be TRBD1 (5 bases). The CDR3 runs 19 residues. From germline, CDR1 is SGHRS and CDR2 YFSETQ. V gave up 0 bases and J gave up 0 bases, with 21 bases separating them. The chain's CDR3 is CASSLDKYDQGPMNTEAFF. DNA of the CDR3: TGCGCCAGCAGCTTGGATAAGTACGACCAGGGACCGATGAACACTGAAGCTTTCTTT.

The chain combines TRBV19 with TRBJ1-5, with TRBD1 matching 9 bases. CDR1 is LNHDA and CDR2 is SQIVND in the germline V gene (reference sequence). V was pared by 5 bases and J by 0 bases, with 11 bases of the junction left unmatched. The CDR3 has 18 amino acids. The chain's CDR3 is CASSLTGGPTISNQPQHF. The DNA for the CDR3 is TGTGCCAGTAGTCTCACAGGGGGCCCAACTATTAGCAATCAGCCCCAGCATTTT.

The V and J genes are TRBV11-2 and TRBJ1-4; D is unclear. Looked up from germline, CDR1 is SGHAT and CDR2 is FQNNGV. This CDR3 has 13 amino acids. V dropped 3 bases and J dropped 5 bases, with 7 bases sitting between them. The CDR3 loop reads CASSLTWNEKLFF. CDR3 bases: TGTGCCAGCAGCTTGACTTGGAATGAAAAACTGTTTTTT.

The CDR3 reads CAISESVEGAFGNTIYF. The CDR3 bases are TGTGCCATCAGTGAGTCAGTGGAGGGGGCTTTTGGAAACACCATATATTTT. J is TRBJ1-3 and V is TRBV10-3, with TRBD1 matching over 7 bases. CDR1 is ENHRY and CDR2 is SYGVKD in the germline V gene. V gave up 0 bases and J gave up 3 bases; unmatched junction bases: 8. The CDR3 has 17 residues.

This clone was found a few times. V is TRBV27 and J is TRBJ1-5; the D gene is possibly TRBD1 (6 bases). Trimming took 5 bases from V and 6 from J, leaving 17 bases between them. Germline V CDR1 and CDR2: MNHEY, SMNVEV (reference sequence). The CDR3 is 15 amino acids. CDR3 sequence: CASSPVRDNGQPQHF. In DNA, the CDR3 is TGTGCCAGCAGTCCAGTCAGGGACAATGGTCAGCCCCAGCATTTT.